Sequencing of this TCR beta chain was carried out in a study of T cells after posttransplantation cyclophosphamide. Study results and limitations: TRB overlap between skin or GI tissue T cells and blood was limited. Later post-transplant blood repertoires were often dominated by donor CD8+ memory clones.

There are many counts of this clone. Its matching antigen is unknown. The repertoire was sequenced with immunoSEQ multiplex PCR; TCRdb's copy has only in-frame clones and lacks some. The data show some 46,000 clones, with none appearing a single time. Peripheral blood was collected from the related graft donor on the marrow donation day. The sequenced sample was PBMCs. The TCR was taken from a man aged 40-49 years in good health, CMV-negative, and a related stem cell transplant donor.

The CDR3 reads CASSLAPSGSFDEQFF. DNA of the CDR3: TGTGCCAGCAGCTTAGCGCCTAGCGGGAGTTTCGATGAGCAGTTCTTC. The chain couples TRBV7-6 to TRBJ2-1; the match to TRBD2 covers 10 bases. Trimming removed 0 bases from V and 8 bases from J; junction bases left unmatched: 7. The CDR3 spans 16 residues. Germline V gene sequence: CDR1 SGHVS, CDR2 FNYEAQ.